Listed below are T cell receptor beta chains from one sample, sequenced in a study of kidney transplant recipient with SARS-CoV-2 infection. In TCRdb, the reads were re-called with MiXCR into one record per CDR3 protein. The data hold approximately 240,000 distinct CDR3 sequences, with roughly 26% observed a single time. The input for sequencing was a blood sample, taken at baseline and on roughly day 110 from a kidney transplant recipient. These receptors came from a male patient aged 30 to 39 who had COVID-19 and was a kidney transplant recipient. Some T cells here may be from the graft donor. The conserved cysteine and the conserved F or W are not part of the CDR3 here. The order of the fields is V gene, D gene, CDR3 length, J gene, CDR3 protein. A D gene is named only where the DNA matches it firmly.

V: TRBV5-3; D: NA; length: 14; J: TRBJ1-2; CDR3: ARLVVVVRKTYGYT
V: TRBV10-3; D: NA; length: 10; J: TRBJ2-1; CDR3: AISDSRPEQF
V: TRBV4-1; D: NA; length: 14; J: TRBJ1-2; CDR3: ASSRDPWGVDYGYT
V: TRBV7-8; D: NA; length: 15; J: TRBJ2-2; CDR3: ASSLEGSGWSTGELF
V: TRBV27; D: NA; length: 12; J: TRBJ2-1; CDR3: ASSLGGGIGKQF
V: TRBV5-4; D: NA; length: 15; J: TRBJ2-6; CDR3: ASSKIGGGSGANVLT
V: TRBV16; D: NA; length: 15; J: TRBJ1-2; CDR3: ASSTSLVVRKTYGYT
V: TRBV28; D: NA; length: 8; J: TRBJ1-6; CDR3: ATGSSPLH
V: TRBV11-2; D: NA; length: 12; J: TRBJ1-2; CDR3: ASTYPGLFGGYT
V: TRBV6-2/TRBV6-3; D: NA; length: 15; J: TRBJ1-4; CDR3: ASMGFGRTPTNEKLF
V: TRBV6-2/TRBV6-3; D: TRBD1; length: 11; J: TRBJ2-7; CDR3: ASIRTGSYEQY
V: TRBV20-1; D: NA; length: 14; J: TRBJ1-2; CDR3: SAKTTGSESNYGYT
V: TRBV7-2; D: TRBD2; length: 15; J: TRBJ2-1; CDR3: ASSLAPGLAGDGEQF
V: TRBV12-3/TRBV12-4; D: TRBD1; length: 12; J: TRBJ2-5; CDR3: ASSGDRAQETQY
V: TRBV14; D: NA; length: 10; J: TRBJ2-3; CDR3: ASSPRGYTQY
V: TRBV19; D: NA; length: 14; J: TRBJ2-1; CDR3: ASSRVGGTLGIEQF
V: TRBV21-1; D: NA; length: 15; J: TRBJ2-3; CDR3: ASSVMLATVMQDTQY
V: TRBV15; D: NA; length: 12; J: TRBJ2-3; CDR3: ATSRGQDTDTQY
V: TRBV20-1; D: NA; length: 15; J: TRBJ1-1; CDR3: SAGTQDQILMNAEAF
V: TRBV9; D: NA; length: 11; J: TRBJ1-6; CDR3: ASSVEDNSPLH
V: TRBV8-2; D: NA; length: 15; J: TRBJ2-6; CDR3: GIWHRITQSRANVLT
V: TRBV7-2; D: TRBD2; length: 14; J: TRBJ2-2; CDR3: ASSLVPSGSLGELF
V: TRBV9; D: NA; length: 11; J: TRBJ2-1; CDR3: ASSALRGGEQF